This TCR beta chain was documented in a study of blood T cells in healthy people across ages (dated by TCRdb to between 2015 and 2016). General notes on the study: Template switching captured roughly one uniquely barcoded TCR beta cDNA molecule per two T cells in model experiments. The study measured age-related changes in TCR beta repertoire diversity using deep sequencing normalized with unique cDNA molecular identifiers. Four age groups were formed from the donors: young (average approximately 15 years), middle-aged (around 37), aged (62) and long-lived (around 80). To avoid experimental bias, donors of different ages were randomly spread across the sequencing lanes. For two donors (one aged 18 to 30 and one aged 80 or older), the study analyzed two additional independent replicas of 1 million unique cDNA reads from the same blood draw. The study at large found these results: Estimates of total diversity based on one million sequenced T cells were regarded as lower bounds and as underestimates. Conclusive comparison of naive and antigen-experienced compartments was prevented by the profiling of bulk unsorted PBMCs. The CMV infection status of donors was not known, potentially confounding age-related changes in expanded clonotypes. Compared with the aged group, the long-lived group had more naive CD4+ T cells, fewer expanded clones and increased TCR diversity, a pattern suggesting age selection. There was a strong correlation between observed TCR beta diversity and the percentage of naive T cells measured by flow cytometry. As age increased, observed TCR beta diversity per million T cells dropped in a roughly linear way, and a significant reduction was already evident by age approximately 40.

The germline V gene gives CDR1 as MGHRA and CDR2 as YSYEKL. Relative to germline, V is missing 6 bases and J is missing 8 bases, with 11 bases of the junction outside any gene match. The CDR3 has 15 amino acids, counting the end cysteine and phenylalanine. The only DNA kept is the CDR3, 45 bases in frame from the first base. This clonotype was observed a few times. Its antigen has not been determined. It has no much larger one-base neighbor in the sample; base qualities were not kept. Systemically healthy Caucasian individuals from Russia, 35 to 50 in total and aged 6 to 90 years, were included as donors. Each donor gave 9 to 10 milliliters of peripheral blood, collected into EDTA-treated Vacutainer tubes. Ficoll-Paque density-gradient centrifugation was used to isolate PBMCs, with at least 7 million per sample. Total RNA, at least 6 micrograms per sample, was extracted from PBMCs with Trizol reagent. Naive CD45RAhigh/CD27high T cell percentages were measured by flow cytometry on a PBMC aliquot from every donor.

The method was 5' RACE. TCRdb shows the sequencer as Illumina HiSeq 2500. The second PCR ran for about 7 to 11 cycles and used a J-beta primer mix along with a sample-barcoded 5' primer. A unique molecular identifier was introduced onto each TCR beta cDNA molecule by a template-switch 5' adaptor carrying 12 random nucleotides. Each sample yielded at least 3 million CDR3-containing paired-end reads. The Mint cDNA synthesis kit, primed by a TRBC-specific oligonucleotide, was used to synthesize first-strand cDNA from all RNA. After uracil-DNA glycosylase treatment, a first 18-cycle PCR used universal primers M1SS and BC2_uni_R on all cDNA. The authors processed their data as follows. For normalization, 1 million high-quality reads were randomly selected from each sample, with every read carrying a distinct molecular identifier. Instead of being binned into consensus sequences, reads with shared molecular identifiers were discarded. MiTCR, run with a Q25 quality threshold and the strictest error-elimination algorithm, handled CDR3 identification, clonotype clustering and error correction. A nonparametric unseen species model using Euler transformation provided a lower-bound estimate of total TCR beta diversity. The public sequencing data were trimmed at Q25 with fastp and processed into clonotypes with MiXCR by TCRdb, which kept only in-frame beta chains. All rows with the same CDR3 protein become a single entry with the most common DNA and genes. The V and J calls and clone size come from TCRdb's table, not from the authors' own analysis. Across this sample there are around 690,000 distinct CDR3 sequences, with 58% seen only once. 35% to 40% of the sample is taken by the ten largest.

This receptor was obtained from a man aged 55-75 years in good health. This chain joins TRBV4-1 to TRBJ2-1; 9 central nucleotides agree with TRBD1. The sample was blood. This receptor carries the CDR3 CASSPRQGGLDEQFF. DNA sequence: TGCGCCAGCAGTCCCCGACAGGGGGGTTTGGATGAGCAGTTCTTC.